This T cell receptor (beta chain) comes out of a study of blood T cell repertoires in COVID-19. Assay: immunoSEQ multiplex PCR; the TCRdb copy retains only in-frame clones and omits some. The table records roughly 100,000 clones, nearly 90% of them present only once. The TCR comes from a man aged 45 to 65 in a cohort sampled during active COVID-19. Sequencing was carried out using peripheral blood.

CDR3 sequence reads: CASSLGAVNTEAFF. CDR3 nucleotide sequence: TGTGCCAGCAGCCTAGGCGCGGTGAACACTGAAGCTTTCTTT. The chain joins TRBV7-9 to TRBJ1-1; no clear D. The CDR3 covers 14 residues. Germline lookup yields CDR1 SEHNR and CDR2 FQNEAQ (reference sequence). Deletions cut 5 bases from V and 0 bases from J, with 10 bases between.